A single sample gave rise to the 24 T cell receptor beta chains below, sequenced in a study of blood T cell repertoires in COVID-19. The method was immunoSEQ multiplex PCR; TCRdb's version includes in-frame clones alone and lacks a portion of them. The repertoire consists of about 59,000 clones, with roughly 88% occurring once and the leading ten covering 18%. The material sequenced was peripheral blood. The receptors stem from a woman older than 75 with active COVID-19.

This chain connects TRBV18 to TRBJ2-7, with 8 positions matching TRBD2. CDR3 length: 15 residues. Germline values: CDR1 KGHSH, CDR2 LQKENI. Losses at the gene ends were 6 bases for V and 3 bases for J; bases not matched to a gene: 10. The CDR3 region has the DNA TGTGCCAGCTCGGGGGGAGCGGGGGCCGGCTACGAGCAGTACTTC. Translation: CASSGGAGAGYEQYF.

The chain joins TRBV5-1 to TRBJ1-2; 9 bases are a match to TRBD1. The CDR3 sequence is 13 residues long. Germline V gives CDR1 SGHRS, CDR2 YFSETQ. V gave up 1 base and J gave up 7 bases; unmatched junction bases: 2. CDR3 DNA: TGCGCCAGCAGCTTGCCGGGACAGGGTGGCTACACCTTC. It is translated as CASSLPGQGGYTF.

The V call is TRBV9, the J call TRBJ2-2, with TRBD2 identical over 15 bases. The CDR3 extends over 19 amino acids. Trimming at V came to 4 bases and at J to 2 bases, leaving 9 bases not matched to a gene. CDR1 SGDLS and CDR2 YYNGEE come from the germline V gene. DNA for the CDR3: TGTGCCAGCAGCCCTCCGGGACTAGCGGGGGGCAGTAACACCGGGGAGCTGTTTTTT. It yields the protein CASSPPGLAGGSNTGELFF.

V is TRBV7-9 and J is TRBJ2-3; D gene ambiguous. The V end was cut by 8 bases, the J end by 5 bases, with 8 bases between. Germline CDR1 reads SEHNR; CDR2 reads FQNEAQ (reference sequence). This CDR3 has 11 residues. Here the CDR3 DNA reads TGTGCCAGCCGCTCGGGAGATACGCAGTATTTT. Its translation: CASRSGDTQYF.

The rearrangement joins TRBV2 to TRBJ2-3, with 7 positions matching TRBD1. Germline-derived CDR1 and CDR2 are SNHLY and FYNNEI. The CDR3 spans 15 residues. Germline trimming cut 6 bases from V and 0 bases from J; bases unmatched to any gene: 6. The CDR3 sequence is CASRTGESSTDTQYF. The CDR3 DNA follows: TGTGCCAGCAGAACAGGGGAATCTAGCACAGATACGCAGTATTTT.

J is TRBJ1-1 and V is TRBV14, with D tentatively TRBD1 (6 bases). Trimming took 4 bases from V and 1 from J, leaving 13 bases between them. Germline-derived CDR1 and CDR2 are SGHDN and FVKESK. This CDR3 is 15 amino acids long. The chain's CDR3 is CASSPWDKGNTEAFF. The CDR3, as DNA: TGTGCCAGCAGCCCCTGGGACAAGGGGAACACTGAAGCTTTCTTT.

V usage is TRBV29-1 and J usage is TRBJ2-3; no clear D. CDR1 is SQVTM and CDR2 is ANQGSEA in the germline V gene. The germline V and J ends were trimmed by 4 bases and 4 bases, with 12 bases remaining between them. The CDR3 is made up of 13 amino acids. CDR3 nucleotide sequence: TGCAGCGTTGTTGACCTAGTATCAGATACGCAGTATTTT. Amino acid sequence: CSVVDLVSDTQYF.

The count of this clone is one. This chain uses TRBV27 with TRBJ2-3; D may be TRBD2 (6 bases). Germline CDR1 is MNHEY and CDR2 is SMNVEV (reference sequence). This CDR3 region has 14 residues. Trimming shortened V by 6 bases and J by 1 base, and 11 bases separated the two germline ends. The CDR3 region has the DNA TGTGCCAGCAGCCTTTGGGGGGGCACAGATACGCAGTATTTT. It translates to CASSLWGGTDTQYF.

V usage is TRBV5-1 and J usage is TRBJ2-3; D is perhaps TRBD1 or TRBD2 (7 bases each). V was shortened by 9 bases and J by 2 bases, with 16 bases between the two germline ends. CDR1 and CDR2 from the germline V gene are SGHRS and YFSETQ. This CDR3 is 14 amino acids long. Written as DNA, the CDR3 is TGCGCCACCAGGGGGGGTTCTTCCACAGATACGCAGTATTTT. Its translation is CATRGGSSTDTQYF.

The DNA for the CDR3 is TGCGCCAGCCGGACAGGGATGGATGAGACCCAGTACTTC. Residues: CASRTGMDETQYF. The chain recombines TRBV5-1 with TRBJ2-5, with 8 bases lining up with TRBD1. V dropped 7 bases and J dropped 5; count of bases not matched to a gene: 7. Germline CDR1 and CDR2: SGHRS and YFSETQ. The CDR3 has 13 amino acids.

This chain joins TRBV29-1 and TRBJ2-3; 14 bases fit TRBD2. CDR1 is SQVTM and CDR2 is ANQGSEA in the germline V gene. The CDR3 spans 15 residues. V lost 6 bases and J lost 1; bases outside the gene matches: 3. CDR3 sequence: CSVSGLAGGTDTQYF. The CDR3 nucleotides read TGCAGCGTGTCGGGACTAGCGGGGGGCACAGATACGCAGTATTTT.

This chain links TRBV19 with TRBJ2-5, with D unresolved. The CDR3 has 15 amino acids. Trimming pared 5 bases from V and 6 bases from J, leaving 19 bases between. Per the germline V gene, CDR1 is LNHDA and CDR2 is SQIVND (reference sequence). CDR3 region: CASSPRLSSTKTQYF. CDR3 DNA: TGTGCCAGTAGTCCACGGTTGTCATCCACGAAGACCCAGTACTTC.

The V gene is TRBV7-2, the J gene TRBJ1-2; 7 positions agree with TRBD1. V was clipped by 7 bases and J by 0 bases; unmatched bases: 5. Germline assignment: CDR1 SGHTA and CDR2 FQGNSA. This CDR3 region has 14 residues. In DNA form, the CDR3 reads TGTGCCAGCAAGGAGACAGGGACTAACTATGGCTACACCTTC. Translating gives CASKETGTNYGYTF.

The chain joins TRBV29-1 to TRBJ1-2, with D unclear. Germline lookup yields CDR1 SQVTM and CDR2 ANQGSEA. The CDR3 contains 14 residues. V was clipped by 0 bases and J by 0 bases, with 8 bases between them. CDR3 in DNA: TGCAGCGTTGAAGATCTTTCCTCTAACTATGGCTACACCTTC. Amino acids: CSVEDLSSNYGYTF.

Notes on this clone: This CDR3 is also generated by other DNA sequences in the sample. The chain uses TRBV7-2 and TRBJ1-2; D perhaps matches TRBD1 (5 bases). Germline V gives CDR1 SGHTA, CDR2 FQGNSA. The CDR3 covers 12 residues. V dropped 6 bases and J dropped 6 bases, with 11 bases sitting between them. The CDR3 reads CASSPQGNGYTF. In nucleotides, the CDR3 is TGTGCCAGCAGTCCCCAGGGAAATGGCTACACCTTC.

This clone was observed a handful of times. CDR3 sequence reads: CASSGSGEQYF. The CDR3 DNA sequence: TGCGCCAGCAGCGGTTCGGGTGAGCAGTACTTC. The rearrangement uses TRBV5-1 and TRBJ2-7, with unresolved D. Trimming removed 4 bases from V and 7 bases from J, with 9 bases in between. CDR3 length equals 11 residues. Germline V CDR1 and CDR2: SGHRS, YFSETQ. Together with reference TRBV5-1 and TRBJ2-7, the CDR3 gives the full variable domain: KAGVTQTPRYLIKTRGQQVTLSCSPISGHRSVSWYQQTPGQGLQFLFEYFSETQRNKGNFPGRFSGRQFSNSRSEMNVSTLELGDSALYLCASSGSGEQYFGPGTRLTVT.

The V call is TRBV19, the J call TRBJ1-2; D is unresolved. V dropped 3 bases and J dropped 4 bases, with 12 bases sitting between them. CDR3 length equals 14 residues. The germline V gene encodes CDR1 LNHDA and CDR2 SQIVND (reference sequence). Here the CDR3 reads CASSMGMEGYGYTF. CDR3 nucleotides: TGTGCCAGTAGTATGGGGATGGAGGGCTATGGCTACACCTTC. Using reference TRBV19 and TRBJ1-2 for the parts outside the CDR3, the full variable domain is DGGITQSPKYLFRKEGQNVTLSCEQNLNHDAMYWYRQDPGQGLRLIYYSQIVNDFQKGDIAEGYSVSREKKESFPLTVTSAQKNPTAFYLCASSMGMEGYGYTFGSGTRLTVV.

The V gene is TRBV2, the J gene TRBJ1-2, with TRBD1 as a possible D gene (5 bases). There are 12 residues in the CDR3. Germline assignment: CDR1 SNHLY and CDR2 FYNNEI. V shed 7 bases and J shed 2 bases, with 8 bases lying between them. CDR3 nucleotides: TGTGCCAGCACCAACAGGAACTATGGCTACACCTTC. Translation gives CASTNRNYGYTF. The variable domain in full, completed from reference TRBV2 and TRBJ1-2, reads EPEVTQTPSHQVTQMGQEVILRCVPISNHLYFYWYRQILGQKVEFLVSFYNNEISEKSEIFDDQFSVERPDGSNFTLKIRSTKLEDSAMYFCASTNRNYGYTFGSGTRLTVV.

V usage is TRBV6-5 and J usage is TRBJ2-7, with a possible D match to TRBD1 (6 bases). The CDR3 contains 13 residues. With 6 bases removed from V and 3 bases from J, the gap between germline ends came to 12 bases. Germline CDR1 is MNHEY and CDR2 is SVGAGI. This chain's CDR3 is CASSSLQGYEQYF. The CDR3 nucleotides are TGTGCCAGCAGCTCTCTACAGGGCTACGAGCAGTACTTC.

About this clone itself: At one end the junction does not follow the germline gene, possibly because of a read error. V and J are TRBV7-7 and TRBJ2-2; D is unresolved. The CDR3 is made up of 12 amino acids. Germline V gene lookup returns CDR1 SSHAT and CDR2 FNYEAQ (reference sequence). CDR3 bases: TGTGCTAGCAGCTTAAGCTCCGGGGAGCTGTTTTTT. It encodes CASSLSSGELFF.

The chain couples TRBV24-1 to TRBJ1-1; a weak D match, TRBD1 (5 bases). The V and J ends lost 4 bases and 10 bases respectively, with 15 bases between them. The germline CDR1 and CDR2 sequences are KGHDR and SFDVKD. This CDR3 comprises 13 residues. DNA for the CDR3: TGTGCCACCAGTGACTCCAGGGTGATCGGAGCTTTCTTT. Protein product: CATSDSRVIGAFF.

The sample holds one count of this clone. J is TRBJ1-1 and V is TRBV11-1; D uncertain. This CDR3 spans 13 amino acids. CDR1 and CDR2 from the germline V gene are SGHAT and FQDESV (reference sequence). With 5 bases removed from V and 4 bases from J, the gap between germline ends came to 11 bases. The DNA of the CDR3 is TGTGCCAGCAGCAGGTCTAGAGGCACTGAAGCTTTCTTT. Its translation: CASSRSRGTEAFF.

The chain has TRBV7-9 and TRBJ2-1; 9 bases are a match to TRBD1. CDR1 is SEHNR and CDR2 is FQNEAQ in the germline V gene (reference sequence). J lost 5 bases, V lost 1 base, and 3 bases had no gene match. The CDR3 has 15 residues. This CDR3 is CASSLGDRAHNEQFF. CDR3 coding DNA: TGTGCCAGCAGCTTAGGGGACAGGGCTCACAATGAGCAGTTCTTC.

The chain carries TRBV7-2 and TRBJ2-6; no definite D call. The CDR3 extends over 14 amino acids. Germline-derived CDR1 and CDR2 are SGHTA and FQGNSA. V lost 2 bases to trimming and J lost 4 bases, with 6 bases between them. Written as DNA, the CDR3 is TGTGCCAGCAGCTTAATGGCCGGGGCCAACGTCCTGACTTTC. It encodes CASSLMAGANVLTF. The full variable domain, completed using reference TRBV7-2 and TRBJ2-6, is GAGVSQSPSNKVTEKGKDVELRCDPISGHTALYWYRQSLGQGLEFLIYFQGNSAPDKSGLPSDRFSAERTGGSVSTLTIQRTQQEDSAVYLCASSLMAGANVLTFGAGSRLTVL.